One sample yielded the 8 T cell receptor beta chains listed below, sequenced in a study of blood T cell repertoires in COVID-19 (dated by TCRdb to 2018 to 2021). Library construction relied on the immunoSEQ multiplex PCR assay. TCRdb obtained this table from immuneACCESS and retained in-frame rearrangements with V and J assigned. These tables miss some clones; where compared with another copy, unresolved V genes account for less than half of the shortfall, and the remainder is unexplained. The table for this sample lists 100,000 to 150,000 clones; 85% to 90% of them were counted only once. 6.6% of the sample lies in the top ten. The specimen was peripheral blood. All receptors derive from an elderly man with active or convalescent COVID-19.

In this sample, this clone turned up a few times. CDR3 loop: CASSRLVRGETQYF. The CDR3 DNA reads as TGTGCCAGCAGCCGACTAGTCCGGGGAGAGACCCAGTACTTC. The gene calls are TRBV9 and TRBJ2-5, with TRBD2 as a possible D gene (6 bases). From germline, CDR1 is SGDLS and CDR2 YYNGEE. The CDR3 sequence is 14 residues long. Trimming took 4 bases from V and 4 from J, leaving 14 bases between them.

This chain uses TRBV7-2 with TRBJ1-2; TRBD1 agrees at 7 bases. V shed 4 bases and J 3 bases; nucleotides not matched to a gene: 14. This CDR3 spans 17 amino acids. CDR1 is SGHTA and CDR2 is FQGNSA in the germline V gene. Here the CDR3 reads CASSSSRAGQIYYGYTF. The CDR3 bases are TGTGCCAGCAGCTCTTCCAGGGCGGGACAGATCTACTATGGCTACACCTTC.

The J gene is TRBJ1-2, the V gene TRBV29-1; D remains unclear. Per germline, CDR1 SQVTM and CDR2 ANQGSEA. Trimming stripped 3 bases from V and 7 bases from J, with 12 bases between. CDR3 size: 12 residues. The CDR3 is CSVEGGSSGYTF. In DNA form, the CDR3 reads TGCAGCGTTGAGGGAGGGTCCTCTGGCTACACCTTC.

V usage is TRBV5-6 and J usage is TRBJ1-5, with D uncertain. Trimming cost V 0 bases and J 0 bases, with 10 bases left between them. The CDR3 runs 16 residues. Germline V gene data show CDR1 as SGHDT and CDR2 as YYEEEE. The CDR3 spells CASSLVTPHSNQPQHF. The CDR3 nucleotides read TGTGCCAGCAGCTTGGTAACACCACATAGCAATCAGCCCCAGCATTTT.

V is TRBV4-2 and J is TRBJ2-7, with TRBD2 identical over 9 bases. This CDR3 spans 17 amino acids. V lost 1 base to trimming and J lost 7 bases; unmatched junction nucleotides: 14. CDR1 is LGHNA and CDR2 is YNFKEQ in the germline V gene. The CDR3 DNA reads as TGTGCCAGCAGCCAAGGGGTGGTGGGCGGGGGGGCCGGAGAGCAGTACTTC. Protein sequence: CASSQGVVGGGAGEQYF.

The rearrangement joins TRBV7-6 to TRBJ2-7, with a weak D call TRBD1 (6 bases). The CDR3 covers 13 residues. V was trimmed by 3 bases and J by 6 bases, leaving 12 bases between them. Looked up from germline, CDR1 is SGHVS and CDR2 is FNYEAQ. CDR3 in DNA: TGTGCCAGCAGCTTCTCGACAGGAACCGAGCAGTACTTC. It is translated as CASSFSTGTEQYF. Full variable domain (remainder filled in from reference TRBV7-6 and TRBJ2-7): GAGVSQSPRYKVTKRGQDVALRCDPISGHVSLYWYRQALGQGPEFLTYFNYEAQQDKSGLPNDRFSAERPEGSISTLTIQRTEQRDSAMYRCASSFSTGTEQYFGPGTRLTVT.

CDR3: CASSRVGQPNGYTF. The CDR3 nucleotides read TGTGCCAGCAGCCGTGTGGGACAGCCCAATGGCTACACCTTC. The V call is TRBV27, the J call TRBJ1-2; TRBD1 matches at 7 bases. The CDR3 runs 14 residues. The V gene end was trimmed by 6 bases and the J gene end by 6 bases; junction bases not matched to a gene: 10. The germline V gene has CDR1 MNHEY and CDR2 SMNVEV (reference sequence).

The chain couples TRBV5-1 to TRBJ2-5; tentative D call: TRBD2 (5 bases). Germline V gene data show CDR1 as SGHRS and CDR2 as YFSETQ. V was shortened by 2 bases and J by 4 bases, with 9 bases between the two germline ends. CDR3 length: 13 amino acids. The CDR3 DNA is TGCGCCAGCAGCTTCTCTAGCAGAGAGACCCAGTACTTC. This translates into CASSFSSRETQYF.